Given below is one TCR beta chain in context. Authors' processing steps: Quantification of nucleated cells was approximated via reference gene primer amplification. The method was immunoSEQ multiplex PCR; TCRdb's version includes in-frame clones alone and lacks a portion of them. V, J and clone size derive from that table, while D and trimming were established from the DNA sequence. The sample lists about 100,000 clones; 70% to 90% were seen once. This record comes from a study of blood T cell repertoires in COVID-19. About the research overall: Samples of COVID-19 (acute and convalescent) were obtained from the United States, Italy and Spain. From T cells, B-cell-depleted T cells, or PBMCs came the material, which was cDNA or gDNA.

The length of the CDR3 is 13 residues. V lost 1 base and J lost 4, with 6 bases in between. Germline values: CDR1 LNHNV, CDR2 YYDKDF (reference sequence). The receptor was derived from a man aged 35 to 55 with active or convalescent COVID-19. This chain links TRBV15 with TRBJ2-3; a possible D gene is TRBD2 (5 bases). Sequenced input: peripheral blood. The CDR3 is CATSRAGSDTQYF. For the CDR3, the DNA is TGTGCCACCAGCAGAGCGGGGTCAGATACGCAGTATTTT.